These T cell receptor beta chains were read from a single sample in a study of T cells in Graves' hyperthyroidism and ophthalmopathy. A single record per CDR3 protein comes from TCRdb applying MiXCR to the multiplex PCR reads. The sample lists approximately 620,000 distinct CDR3 sequences, more than 15% occurring once. The sequencing sample was made of blood. The receptor set was obtained from a middle-aged woman with Graves' ophthalmopathy. Both conserved end residues are part of each CDR3. The order of the fields is clone size, J gene, V gene, D gene, CDR3 DNA, CDR3 protein. D genes are given only for firm matches. Size is stated for part of the rows, as once, few or many counts, or as a class when the clone is expanded.

NA,TRBJ2-7,TRBV5-5,TRBD2,TGCGCCAGCAGCCCCACTAGCGGGTCCTACAATGAGCAGTACTTC,CASSPTSGSYNEQYF
NA,TRBJ1-3,TRBV6-1,NA,TGTGCCAGCAGTCCCAGGGAAAACACCATATATTTT,CASSPRENTIYF
many,TRBJ2-7,TRBV20-1,TRBD2,TGCAGTGCTAGATCGCCCACCGGGACTAGCGGGGTGGAGCAGTACTTC,CSARSPTGTSGVEQYF
many,TRBJ1-5,TRBV12-5,TRBD1,TGTGCTAGTGCCCTGGGGACAGGGCATCAGCCCCAGCATTTT,CASALGTGHQPQHF
NA,TRBJ1-6,TRBV6-9,NA,TGTGCCAGCAGCTACGGTTGGGGGTCCTATAATTCACCCCTCCACTTT,CASSYGWGSYNSPLHF
many,TRBJ2-3,TRBV27,NA,TGTGCCAGCAGCTTTAGTGGGGATACGCAGTATTTT,CASSFSGDTQYF
many,TRBJ2-5,TRBV20-1,NA,TGCAGTGCTCCCCTAGGCGGCCAAGAGACCCAGTACTTC,CSAPLGGQETQYF
few,TRBJ2-5,TRBV19,TRBD2,TGTGCCAGTAGTACTCGAGGGGCTAGCGGGGGCGAGACCCAGTACTTC,CASSTRGASGGETQYF
many,TRBJ1-5,TRBV18,NA,TGTGCCAGCTCATCTAGTAGCCAGCCCCAGCATTTT,CASSSSSQPQHF
NA,TRBJ2-4,TRBV6-1,NA,TGTGCCAGCAGTGGAAGAAGGGGCACAGACATTCAGTACTTC,CASSGRRGTDIQYF
many,TRBJ1-3,TRBV2,TRBD1,TGTGCCAGCAGCGATACAGGGGTTGGAAACACCATATATTTT,CASSDTGVGNTIYF
NA,TRBJ2-1,TRBV29-1,TRBD2,TGCAGCGTTGTGACTAGCGGGGAGCGCAATGAGCAGTTCTTC,CSVVTSGERNEQFF
many,TRBJ2-3,TRBV11-1,TRBD2,TGTGCCAGCAGCCCCCAACTAGCGTCACGGACAGATACGCAGTATTTT,CASSPQLASRTDTQYF
many,TRBJ2-5,TRBV7-8,NA,TGTGCCAGCAGCTTAACACGAACTCCTACTGAGACCCAGTACTTC,CASSLTRTPTETQYF
NA,TRBJ2-5,TRBV6-5,TRBD1,TGTGCCAGCAGTTACAATCTGCAGGACAGGGGGCAAGAGACCCAGTACTTC,CASSYNLQDRGQETQYF
many,TRBJ2-1,TRBV5-5,TRBD2,TGTGCCAGCAGCCCGGGGGGAGGGGAGAGGAATGAGCAGTTCTTC,CASSPGGGERNEQFF
NA,TRBJ2-1,TRBV6-1,NA,TGTGCCAGCAGCAGGAGAGGGGACGGGAATGAGCAGTTCTTC,CASSRRGDGNEQFF
NA,TRBJ2-3,TRBV6-6,NA,TGTGCCAGCAGTTACTCCCGGCTAGCCAGCAGGGATACGCAGTATTTT,CASSYSRLASRDTQYF
many,TRBJ2-1,TRBV28,TRBD2,TGTGCCAGCAGTCCCCGCGGGTGGACTAGCGGCAATGAGCAGTTCTTC,CASSPRGWTSGNEQFF
few,TRBJ1-2,TRBV7-8,NA,TGTGCCAGCAGCTTAATCGGACGGTACACAGGATACACCTTC,CASSLIGRYTGYTF
many,TRBJ2-7,TRBV7-9,TRBD1,TGTGCCAGCCAGGGGGCCGCGAATAACGAGCAGTACTTC,CASQGAANNEQYF
many,TRBJ2-3,TRBV12-5,TRBD2,TGTGCTAGTGGTTCGACAGCTTACGCTAGCGGGGGGGGCACAGATACGCAGTATTTT,CASGSTAYASGGGTDTQYF
many,TRBJ1-2,TRBV6-1,NA,TGTGCCAGCAGTGAATTGGGAGGAACTGTACCCTATGGCTACACCTTC,CASSELGGTVPYGYTF
many,TRBJ2-3,TRBV2,NA,TGTGCCAGTGGCCGCGGCCACACAGATACGCAGTATTTT,CASGRGHTDTQYF
many,TRBJ1-3,TRBV12-3/TRBV12-4,NA,TGTGCCAGCAGTTTAGGGCAGATCTCTGGAAACACCATATATTTT,CASSLGQISGNTIYF
many,TRBJ1-1,TRBV12-3/TRBV12-4,NA,TGTGCCAGCACTTCCAAACGTGGGGGGGACACTGAAGCTTTCTTT,CASTSKRGGDTEAFF
few,TRBJ2-2,TRBV15,NA,TGTGCCACCAGCAGAGATCCTGCCGGGGCCGGGGAGCTGTTTTTT,CATSRDPAGAGELFF
many,TRBJ1-1,TRBV12-3/TRBV12-4,NA,TGTGCCAGCAGGCGTGGGCGCAGGAACACTGAAGCTTTCTTT,CASRRGRRNTEAFF
NA,TRBJ2-3,TRBV2,NA,TGTGCCAGCAGTAAATGGGACCGGGGAGATACGCAGTATTTT,CASSKWDRGDTQYF
many,TRBJ1-5,TRBV15,TRBD1,TGTGCCACCAGCAGACACGGACAGGGGAATCAGCCCCAGCATTTT,CATSRHGQGNQPQHF
NA,TRBJ2-5,TRBV30,NA,TGTGCCTGGGATTCGGACGGCCAAGAGACCCAGTACTTC,CAWDSDGQETQYF
few,TRBJ2-4,TRBV20-1,TRBD2,TGCAGTGCTCCCACGGCTAGCGGGAGGGCCCCCAAAAACATTCAGTACTTC,CSAPTASGRAPKNIQYF